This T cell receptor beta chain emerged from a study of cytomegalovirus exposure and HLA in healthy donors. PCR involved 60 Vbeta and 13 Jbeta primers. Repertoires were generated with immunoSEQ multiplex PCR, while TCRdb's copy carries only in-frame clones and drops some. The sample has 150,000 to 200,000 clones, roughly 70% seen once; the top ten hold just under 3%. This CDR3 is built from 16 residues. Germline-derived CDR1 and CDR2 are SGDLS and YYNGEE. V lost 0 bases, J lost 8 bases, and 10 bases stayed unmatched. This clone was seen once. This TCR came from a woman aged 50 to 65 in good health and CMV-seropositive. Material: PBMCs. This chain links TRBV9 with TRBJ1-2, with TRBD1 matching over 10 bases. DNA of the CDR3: TGTGCCAGCAGCGTAGCTTGGCAAGGACAGGGGGGGGGCTACACCTTC. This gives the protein CASSVAWQGQGGGYTF.